Below are 13 T cell receptor beta chains sequenced from a single sample in a study of cytomegalovirus exposure and HLA in healthy donors. PCR amplification relied on 60 Vbeta primers (plus 13 Jbeta primers). Repertoires were generated with immunoSEQ multiplex PCR, while TCRdb's copy carries only in-frame clones and drops some. The data contain roughly 140,000 clones, approximately 79% of them singletons. Source material: PBMCs. The receptor set was obtained from a male donor in good health and CMV-seronegative.

The chain is built from TRBV10-1 and TRBJ2-1; TRBD1 might be the D (5 bases). The V gene lost 8 bases and the J gene lost 4 bases, with 12 bases spanning the gap. The CDR3 has 13 residues. The germline V gene encodes CDR1 WNHNN and CDR2 SYGVQD (reference sequence). The CDR3 sequence is CASGHRQYNEQFF. CDR3 coding DNA: TGCGCCAGCGGACATCGACAGTACAATGAGCAGTTCTTC.

The CDR3 DNA sequence: TGTGCCAGCAGCCGAGACAGGGTAGTCGGCTACACCTTC. Translated: CASSRDRVVGYTF. The rearrangement links TRBV5-5 to TRBJ1-2, with TRBD1 matching 7 bases. After removal of 4 bases from V and 8 bases from J, the junction contained 8 bases not matched to a gene. Germline V gene sequence: CDR1 SGHKS, CDR2 YYEKEE (reference sequence). The CDR3 contains 13 residues.

In the case of this clone: Other DNA sequences in this specimen translate into the identical CDR3. V usage is TRBV11-3 and J usage is TRBJ2-3; 9 bases match TRBD1. The V gene end was trimmed by 4 bases and the J gene end by 2 bases; junction bases not matched to a gene: 4. CDR3 length: 15 residues. Looked up from germline, CDR1 is SGHNT and CDR2 is YENEEA. CDR3: CASSSGTGLTDTQYF. Written as DNA, the CDR3 is TGTGCCAGCAGCTCCGGGACAGGGCTCACAGATACGCAGTATTTT.

The chain uses TRBV30 and TRBJ1-5; D unresolved. The CDR3 runs 15 residues. Per the germline V gene, CDR1 is GTSNPN and CDR2 is SVGIG (reference sequence). Trimming took off 4 bases at V and 2 bases at J, with 15 bases between the two ends. The CDR3 nucleotides are TGTGCCTGGACCAACCCCTTCAGCGGCAATCAGCCCCAGCATTTT. It translates to CAWTNPFSGNQPQHF.

This sequence joins TRBV19 and TRBJ1-1; D uncertain. Germline CDR1 and CDR2: LNHDA and SQIVND (reference sequence). The CDR3 has 15 amino acids. The V end lost 0 bases, the J end lost 3 bases, and 11 bases lay between the germline ends. In DNA, the CDR3 is TGTGCCAGTAGTATAGACCGGATGGGAGACACTGAAGCTTTCTTT. It is translated as CASSIDRMGDTEAFF. Looking up the rest from reference TRBV19 and TRBJ1-1 gives the full variable domain: DGGITQSPKYLFRKEGQNVTLSCEQNLNHDAMYWYRQDPGQGLRLIYYSQIVNDFQKGDIAEGYSVSREKKESFPLTVTSAQKNPTAFYLCASSIDRMGDTEAFFGQGTRLTVV.

The CDR3 region is CSVSTGGVGYTF. Written as DNA, the CDR3 is TGCAGCGTATCGACAGGGGGAGTTGGCTACACCTTC. The chain combines TRBV29-1 with TRBJ1-2; 9 nucleotides agree with TRBD1. CDR3 length: 12 amino acids. Germline CDR1 reads SQVTM; CDR2 reads ANQGSEA. Trimming removed 6 bases from V and 7 bases from J; junction bases left unmatched: 6.

On this clone: A read error may produce the germline difference seen at one junction end. The gene calls are TRBV7-9 and TRBJ1-1, with D unclear. This CDR3 spans 13 amino acids. The germline V gene has CDR1 SEHNR and CDR2 FQNEAQ (reference sequence). CDR3 region: CSSSHNTNTEAFF. DNA for the CDR3: TGTTCCAGCAGCCATAACACGAACACTGAAGCTTTCTTT.

This clone turned up a few times. This CDR3 reads CAWRGDYYYNEQFF. CDR3 nucleotide sequence: TGTGCCTGGAGAGGGGACTACTACTACAATGAGCAGTTCTTC. V gene TRBV30 combines with J gene TRBJ2-1; 7 bases match TRBD2. J gave up 3 bases and V 3 bases, and 5 bases lay outside the gene matches. CDR1 and CDR2 from the germline V gene are GTSNPN and SVGIG (reference sequence). The length of the CDR3 is 14 residues.

V gene TRBV5-4 combines with J gene TRBJ1-2; TRBD1 matches at 7 bases. The CDR3 consists of 15 residues. Losses at the gene ends were 0 bases for V and 9 bases for J; bases not matched to a gene: 11. Germline V gives CDR1 SGHNT, CDR2 YYREEE (reference sequence). The CDR3: CASSLARQGGNSYTF. CDR3 nucleotide sequence: TGTGCCAGCAGCTTGGCCAGACAGGGTGGGAATAGCTACACCTTC.

The sample holds a few counts of this clone. The chain is built from TRBV4-3 and TRBJ2-1; D is uncertain. The CDR3 is made up of 15 amino acids. In germline, CDR1 is LGHNA, CDR2 YSLEER. Trimming pared 0 bases from V and 4 bases from J, leaving 10 bases between. CDR3 amino acids: CASSQDFGGYNEQFF. The CDR3 DNA follows: TGCGCCAGCAGCCAAGATTTCGGCGGTTACAATGAGCAGTTCTTC.

The chain links TRBV30 to TRBJ1-1, with 9 bases aligning to TRBD1. The V gene end was trimmed by 4 bases and the J gene end by 0 bases; junction bases not matched to a gene: 6. This CDR3 has 15 residues. Germline V gives CDR1 GTSNPN, CDR2 SVGIG (reference sequence). The CDR3 protein is CAWTGQGYMNTEAFF. The CDR3 DNA follows: TGTGCCTGGACCGGACAGGGGTATATGAACACTGAAGCTTTCTTT.

This clone appeared once. This rearrangement joins TRBV4-1 to TRBJ2-1; no firm D call. CDR3 length equals 13 residues. Germline CDR1 MGHRA, CDR2 YSYEKL. V lost 4 bases and J 4 bases, leaving 8 bases between the germline ends. CDR3 DNA sequence: TGCGCCAGCAGCCGCGATCGATACAATGAGCAGTTCTTC. As protein: CASSRDRYNEQFF.

V gene TRBV2 combines with J gene TRBJ1-5; D perhaps matches TRBD1 (5 bases). The germline gives CDR1 SNHLY, CDR2 FYNNEI. The V end lost 7 bases, the J end lost 4 bases, and 17 bases lay between the germline ends. The CDR3 runs to 15 residues. CDR3 protein: CASMNQRGGNQPQHF. CDR3 DNA: TGTGCCAGCATGAACCAACGGGGGGGGAATCAGCCCCAGCATTTT.